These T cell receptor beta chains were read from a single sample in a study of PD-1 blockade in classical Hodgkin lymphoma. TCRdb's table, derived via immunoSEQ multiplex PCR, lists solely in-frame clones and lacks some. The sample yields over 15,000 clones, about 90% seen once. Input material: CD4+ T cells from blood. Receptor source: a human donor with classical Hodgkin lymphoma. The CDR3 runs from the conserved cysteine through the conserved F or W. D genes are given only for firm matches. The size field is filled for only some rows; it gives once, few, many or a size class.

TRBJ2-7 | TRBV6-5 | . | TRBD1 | CASSKGQGVSYEQYF | TGTGCCAGCAGTAAAGGACAGGGCGTTTCCTACGAGCAGTACTTC
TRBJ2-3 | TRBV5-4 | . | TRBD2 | CASSPRSLAGPRDTQYF | TGTGCCAGCAGCCCGAGGAGTCTAGCGGGACCCCGGGATACGCAGTATTTT
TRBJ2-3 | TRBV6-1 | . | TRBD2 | CASRVRTSGTDTQYF | TGTGCCAGCAGGGTGCGGACTAGCGGAACAGATACGCAGTATTTT
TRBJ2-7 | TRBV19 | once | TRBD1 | CASSRDRRYEQYF | TGTGCCAGTAGTAGGGACAGACGCTACGAGCAGTACTTC
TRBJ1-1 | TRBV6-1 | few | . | CASSEWEGLVAEAFF | TGTGCCAGCAGTGAATGGGAGGGGTTGGTCGCTGAAGCTTTCTTT
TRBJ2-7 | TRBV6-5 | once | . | CASSPDTWSSYEQYF | TGTGCCAGCAGTCCGGACACATGGAGCTCCTACGAGCAGTACTTC
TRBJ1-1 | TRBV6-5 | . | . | CASSYGPRTEAFF | TGTGCCAGCAGTTACGGGCCCCGCACTGAAGCTTTCTTT
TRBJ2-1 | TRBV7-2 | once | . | CASSLAFIDEQFF | TGTGCCAGCAGCTTAGCCTTTATCGATGAGCAGTTCTTC
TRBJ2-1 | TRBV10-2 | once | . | CASSGDRGTEQFF | TGCGCCAGCAGTGGGGACCGAGGTACTGAGCAGTTCTTC
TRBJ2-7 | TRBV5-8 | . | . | CASTRVLHEQYF | TGTGCCAGCACCAGGGTTCTCCACGAGCAGTACTTC
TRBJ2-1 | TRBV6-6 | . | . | CASSSGGHNEQFF | TGTGCCAGCAGTTCCGGCGGGCACAATGAGCAGTTCTTC
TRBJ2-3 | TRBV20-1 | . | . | CSPSKEDTQYF | TGCAGTCCATCAAAGGAAGATACGCAGTATTTT
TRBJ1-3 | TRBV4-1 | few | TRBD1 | CASSFRDSGSGNTIYF | TGCGCCAGCAGCTTCCGGGACAGCGGGTCTGGAAACACCATATATTTT
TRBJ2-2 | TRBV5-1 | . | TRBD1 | CASSYRGETTTGELFF | TGCGCCAGCAGCTACAGGGGGGAGACGACCACCGGGGAGCTGTTTTTT
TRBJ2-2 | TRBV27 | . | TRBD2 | CASSFLAGMNTGELFF | TGTGCCAGCAGTTTCTTAGCGGGGATGAACACCGGGGAGCTGTTTTTT
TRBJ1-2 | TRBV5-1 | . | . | CASSLEQGLDGYTF | TGCGCCAGCAGCTTGGAGCAGGGGTTGGATGGCTACACCTTC
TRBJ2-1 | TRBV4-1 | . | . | CASSPYNNEQFF | TGCGCCAGCAGCCCTTATAACAATGAGCAGTTCTTC
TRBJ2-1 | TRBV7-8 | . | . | CASSLILTGEVRNEQFF | TGTGCCAGCAGCTTAATTCTGACGGGAGAAGTTCGAAATGAGCAGTTCTTC
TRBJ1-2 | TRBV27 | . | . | CASSLSRGDYGYTF | TGTGCCAGCAGTTTATCACGTGGGGACTATGGCTACACCTTC
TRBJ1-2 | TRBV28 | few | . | CASLGGMYGYTF | TGTGCCAGCCTCGGGGGGATGTATGGCTACACCTTC
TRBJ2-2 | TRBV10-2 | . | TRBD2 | CASSDLTPGLAGDTGELFF | TGCGCCAGCAGTGACCTCACACCGGGACTAGCGGGAGACACCGGGGAGCTGTTTTTT
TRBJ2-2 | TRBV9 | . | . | CASSVGPHTGELFF | TGTGCCAGCAGCGTAGGCCCCCACACCGGGGAGCTGTTTTTT
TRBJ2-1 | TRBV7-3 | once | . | CASSLVGTSSYNEQFF | TGTGCCAGCAGCTTAGTGGGGACGAGCTCCTACAATGAGCAGTTCTTC
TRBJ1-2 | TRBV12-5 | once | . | CASGLVIGYGYTF | TGTGCTAGTGGTTTGGTAATTGGCTATGGCTACACCTTC
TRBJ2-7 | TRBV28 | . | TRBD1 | CASLPGQGGEQYF | TGTGCCAGCCTCCCGGGACAGGGGGGCGAGCAGTACTTC
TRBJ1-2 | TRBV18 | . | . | CASSREEGYGYTF | TGTGCCAGCTCACGAGAGGAGGGCTATGGCTACACCTTC
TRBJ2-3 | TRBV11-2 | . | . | CASSPIVNPNTQYF | TGTGCCAGCAGCCCCATCGTCAACCCCAACACGCAGTATTTT
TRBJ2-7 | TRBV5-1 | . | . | CASSLNGVDEQYF | TGCGCCAGCAGCTTGAATGGAGTTGACGAGCAGTACTTC
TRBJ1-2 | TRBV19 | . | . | CASSMGQGRPGGYTF | TGTGCCAGTAGTATGGGGCAGGGGCGTCCAGGTGGCTACACCTTC
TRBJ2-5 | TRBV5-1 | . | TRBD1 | CASSRQGQETQYF | TGCGCCAGCAGCAGACAGGGACAAGAGACCCAGTACTTC
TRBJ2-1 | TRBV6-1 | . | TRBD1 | CASRGRDRASEQFF | TGTGCCAGCAGGGGCCGGGACAGGGCCTCCGAGCAGTTCTTC
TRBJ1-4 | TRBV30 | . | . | CAWSVLGSFGEKLFF | TGTGCCTGGAGTGTACTAGGGTCCTTCGGGGAAAAACTGTTTTTT
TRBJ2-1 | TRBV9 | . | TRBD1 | CASSVVGTAYNEQFF | TGTGCCAGCAGCGTAGTTGGGACAGCCTACAATGAGCAGTTCTTC
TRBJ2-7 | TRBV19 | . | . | CASSIDSFSYEQYF | TGTGCCAGTAGTATAGATTCCTTCTCCTACGAGCAGTACTTC
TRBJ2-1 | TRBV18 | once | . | CASSPPAGLSYNEQFF | TGTGCCAGCTCACCACCGGCAGGTCTCTCCTACAATGAGCAGTTCTTC
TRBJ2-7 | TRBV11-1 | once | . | CASSSSGQAYEQYF | TGTGCCAGCTCCAGCTCGGGACAAGCCTACGAGCAGTACTTC
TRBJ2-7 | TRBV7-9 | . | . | CASSYTGIRDEQYF | TGTGCCAGCAGTTATACAGGGATTCGGGACGAGCAGTACTTC
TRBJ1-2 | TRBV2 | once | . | CASGKEGQLTYGYTF | TGTGCCAGCGGTAAAGAGGGACAACTAACTTATGGCTACACCTTC
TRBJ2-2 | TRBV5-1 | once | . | CASRFPGTTGELFF | TGCGCCAGCAGGTTCCCGGGAACCACCGGGGAGCTGTTTTTT
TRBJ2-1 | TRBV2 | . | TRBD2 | CASSETSGISEQFF | TGTGCCAGCAGTGAGACTAGCGGGATAAGTGAGCAGTTCTTC
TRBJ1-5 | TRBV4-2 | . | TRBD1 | CASSPGQGGNQPQHF | TGTGCCAGCAGCCCAGGACAGGGGGGCAATCAGCCCCAGCATTTT
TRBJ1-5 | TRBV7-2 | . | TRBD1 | CASSTGRTQPQHF | TGTGCCAGTTCGACAGGGAGAACTCAGCCCCAGCATTTT
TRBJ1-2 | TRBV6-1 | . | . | CASSEAGLNNYGYTF | TGTGCCAGCAGTGAAGCCGGACTCAATAACTATGGCTACACCTTC
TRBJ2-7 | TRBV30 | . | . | CAWRGDSAVRQYF | TGTGCCTGGAGGGGGGACTCGGCGGTCCGGCAGTACTTC
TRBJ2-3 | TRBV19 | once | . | CASIPTGHSTDTQYF | TGTGCCAGCATCCCCACGGGACATTCAACAGATACGCAGTATTTT
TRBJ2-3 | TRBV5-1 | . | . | CASALEPGLADTQYF | TGCGCCAGCGCTTTGGAGCCCGGGCTCGCAGATACGCAGTATTTT
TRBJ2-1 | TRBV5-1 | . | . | CASSLRVASYNEQFF | TGCGCCAGCAGCTTACGGGTGGCTTCCTACAATGAGCAGTTCTTC
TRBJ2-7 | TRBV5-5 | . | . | CASSPGELANFHEQYF | TGTGCCAGCAGCCCTGGGGAGCTAGCAAATTTCCACGAGCAGTACTTC
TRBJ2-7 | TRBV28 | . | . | CASSITDYEQYF | TGTGCCAGCAGCATCACAGACTACGAGCAGTACTTC